Listed here are 30 T cell receptor beta chains from one sample, sequenced in a study of cytomegalovirus exposure and HLA in healthy donors. Primers included in the PCR were 60 Vbeta and 13 Jbeta primers. Using immunoSEQ multiplex PCR, the repertoire was profiled, and TCRdb retains in-frame clones only, with some absent. The sample consists of under 150,000 clones, around three quarters of them appearing once. The specimen sequenced was PBMCs. The receptors here all came from a man between 18 and 35 years old in good health and CMV-seronegative.

This chain connects TRBV28 to TRBJ1-1; D ambiguous. Germline V gene data show CDR1 as MDHEN and CDR2 as SYDVKM. The CDR3 length is 16 residues. The ends were cut back, 8 bases at V and 4 bases at J, with 23 bases in the middle. CDR3 sequence reads: CASVVWARQGRTEAFF. The CDR3, as DNA: TGTGCCAGCGTGGTATGGGCCCGCCAAGGTCGCACTGAAGCTTTCTTT.

The chain links TRBV6-5 to TRBJ2-1; TRBD2 matches 9 bases. V trimming: 0 bases; J trimming: 5 bases; junction bases outside the gene matches: 5. CDR1 is MNHEY and CDR2 is SVGAGI in the germline V gene. The CDR3 consists of 16 residues. The CDR3 here is CASSYSKAGGNNEQFF. CDR3 DNA: TGTGCCAGCAGTTACTCGAAAGCGGGAGGAAACAATGAGCAGTTCTTC.

This chain links TRBV27 with TRBJ2-2; 7 nucleotides match TRBD2. This CDR3 is built from 13 residues. With 6 bases clipped from V and 7 bases from J, the junction kept 5 bases outside the gene matches. Germline lookup yields CDR1 MNHEY and CDR2 SMNVEV (reference sequence). This CDR3 is CASSQSGNGELFF. For the CDR3, the DNA is TGTGCCAGCAGCCAAAGCGGGAACGGGGAGCTGTTTTTT.

The chain is built from TRBV4-1 and TRBJ2-2, with TRBD2 matching 7 bases. The CDR3 has 14 amino acids. J was trimmed by 9 bases and V by 3 bases; bases with no gene match: 7. The germline gives CDR1 MGHRA, CDR2 YSYEKL. The CDR3, as DNA: TGCGCCAGCAGCCAGCCCGCTAGCGGAAGGGAGCTGTTTTTT. Translating it yields CASSQPASGRELFF.

The chain carries TRBV5-1 and TRBJ2-2; tentative D call: TRBD1 (6 bases). The CDR3 extends over 16 amino acids. With 4 bases removed from V and 5 bases from J, the gap between germline ends came to 18 bases. CDR1 is SGHRS, CDR2 YFSETQ, per germline. CDR3 sequence reads: CASSGGQIQGTGELFF. The CDR3 DNA follows: TGCGCCAGCAGCGGGGGACAAATCCAGGGGACCGGGGAGCTGTTTTTT.

The CDR3 reads CASSQVTALAKNIQYF. CDR3 coding DNA: TGCGCCAGCAGCCAAGTAACAGCCCTAGCCAAAAACATTCAGTACTTC. The chain carries TRBV4-1 and TRBJ2-4; D not resolved. Germline-derived CDR1 and CDR2 are MGHRA and YSYEKL. V lost 1 base to trimming and J lost 0 bases, with 10 bases between them. The CDR3 spans 16 residues.

The chain is built from TRBV10-2 and TRBJ2-1; D is possibly TRBD2 (6 bases). The CDR3 totals 11 residues. CDR1 and CDR2 from the germline V gene are WSHSY and SAAADI. The ends were cut back, 6 bases at V and 10 bases at J, with 10 bases in the middle. CDR3 bases: TGCGCCAGCAGGGCGGGAACAGAGCAGTTCTTC. Translating it yields CASRAGTEQFF.

The chain has TRBV7-2 and TRBJ1-1; D possibly corresponds to TRBD1 (6 bases). V was shortened by 0 bases and J by 1 base, with 18 bases between the two germline ends. Germline CDR1 SGHTA, CDR2 FQGNSA. This CDR3 contains 18 residues. As DNA, the CDR3 is TGTGCCAGCAGCTTAGCGCGGGGGGGGGACAAAAAGAACACTGAAGCTTTCTTT. Its protein is CASSLARGGDKKNTEAFF.

This clone was counted between two and nine times. V gene TRBV27 combines with J gene TRBJ2-5; a possible D gene is TRBD2 (6 bases). CDR1 and CDR2 from the germline V gene are MNHEY and SMNVEV (reference sequence). CDR3 length: 14 amino acids. V gave up 6 bases and J gave up 2 bases, with 13 bases separating them. CDR3 sequence reads: CASSQRRGQETQYF. The CDR3 DNA reads as TGTGCCAGCAGCCAACGGCGGGGTCAAGAGACCCAGTACTTC.

V is TRBV11-2 and J is TRBJ1-1, with 8 bases fitting TRBD1. Unmatched junction bases numbered 10, after V lost 8 bases and J lost 5 bases. Germline CDR1 and CDR2: SGHAT and FQNNGV. This CDR3 has 14 amino acids. The CDR3, as DNA: TGTGCCAGCGTACGCAGGGGGCCGAGGACTGAAGCTTTCTTT. Protein product: CASVRRGPRTEAFF.

This clone has only a few counts. The chain couples TRBV10-3 to TRBJ2-7, with D maybe TRBD2 (6 bases). The CDR3 sequence is 13 residues long. Trimming removed 6 bases from V and 0 bases from J, with 9 bases in between. Germline CDR1 reads ENHRY; CDR2 reads SYGVKD. CDR3 coding DNA: TGTGCCATCAGCAGGGACTTCTCCTACGAGCAGTACGTC. It codes for CAISRDFSYEQYV.

V is TRBV7-3 and J is TRBJ2-1, with D unresolved. CDR1 and CDR2 (germline): SGHTA, FQGTGA. V shed 5 bases and J shed 10 bases, with 15 bases lying between them. The CDR3 has 13 residues. In DNA form, the CDR3 reads TGTGCCAGCAGCCCCTACCTTACGGTGGAGCAGTTCTTC. Its translation is CASSPYLTVEQFF.

This chain joins TRBV19 and TRBJ2-5; no reliable D call. The CDR3 covers 12 residues. Trimming removed 7 bases from V and 0 bases from J, with 6 bases in between. CDR1 is LNHDA and CDR2 is SQIVND in the germline V gene (reference sequence). The DNA of the CDR3 is TGTGCCAGTACCAGTAACCAAGAGACCCAGTACTTC. Translating it yields CASTSNQETQYF.

CDR3 in DNA: TGTGCCAGCAGTCCCACAGGGGGCGCGGGTAGCACAGATACGCAGTATTTT. Residues: CASSPTGGAGSTDTQYF. This chain connects TRBV7-6 to TRBJ2-3; TRBD1 matches at 9 bases. The CDR3 is 17 amino acids. Per the germline V gene, CDR1 is SGHVS and CDR2 is FNYEAQ. J was trimmed by 0 bases and V by 6 bases; bases with no gene match: 10.

This chain uses TRBV15 with TRBJ1-5, with D uncertain. The V gene's germline CDR1 is LNHNV and CDR2 YYDKDF (reference sequence). The V end was cut by 5 bases, the J end by 0 bases, with 8 bases between. This CDR3 spans 14 amino acids. The chain's CDR3 is CATSVQISNQPQHF. The CDR3 DNA sequence: TGTGCCACCAGCGTCCAGATTAGCAATCAGCCCCAGCATTTT.

In nucleotides, the CDR3 is TGTGCCAGCAGCGTAGAGATTGGCTCGACCTACGAGCAGTACTTC. Translating gives CASSVEIGSTYEQYF. The genes are TRBV9 and TRBJ2-7; no definite D call. Trimming shortened V by 0 bases and J by 2 bases, and 12 bases separated the two germline ends. Germline CDR1 SGDLS, CDR2 YYNGEE. The CDR3 covers 15 residues. The variable domain in full, completed from reference TRBV9 and TRBJ2-7, reads DSGVTQTPKHLITATGQRVTLRCSPRSGDLSVYWYQQSLDQGLQFLIQYYNGEERAKGNILERFSAQQFPDLHSELNLSSLELGDSALYFCASSVEIGSTYEQYFGPGTRLTVT.

This chain uses TRBV28 with TRBJ2-7, with 7 bases aligning to TRBD1. CDR1 and CDR2 from the germline V gene are MDHEN and SYDVKM. This CDR3 is 14 amino acids long. J lost 3 bases, V lost 4 bases, and 6 bases had no gene match. This CDR3 is CASSSGNRGYEQYF. The CDR3 coding sequence is TGTGCCAGCAGTTCCGGCAACAGGGGCTACGAGCAGTACTTC. The full variable domain, with the rest looked up from reference TRBV28 and TRBJ2-7, is DVKVTQSSRYLVKRTGEKVFLECVQDMDHENMFWYRQDPGLGLRLIYFSYDVKMKEKGDIPEGYSVSREKKERFSLILESASTNQTSMYLCASSSGNRGYEQYFGPGTRLTVT.

This clone was found a few times. The chain employs TRBV2 and TRBJ1-5; the D is unclear. Germline loops: CDR1 SNHLY, CDR2 FYNNEI. Trimming shortened V by 3 bases and J by 0 bases, and 6 bases separated the two germline ends. The CDR3 sequence is 14 residues long. CDR3 loop: CASSDTYSNQPQHF. The CDR3 DNA sequence: TGTGCCAGCAGTGACACCTATAGCAATCAGCCCCAGCATTTT.

The chain couples TRBV19 to TRBJ2-3, with TRBD2 matching 9 bases. Germline trimming cut 4 bases from V and 2 bases from J; bases unmatched to any gene: 10. CDR3 size: 17 residues. Germline lookup yields CDR1 LNHDA and CDR2 SQIVND (reference sequence). For the CDR3, the DNA is TGTGCCAGTAGTACCCACCCAAGCGGGAGGCACACAGATACGCAGTATTTT. Encoded protein: CASSTHPSGRHTDTQYF. The whole variable domain, filled in from reference TRBV19 and TRBJ2-3, reads DGGITQSPKYLFRKEGQNVTLSCEQNLNHDAMYWYRQDPGQGLRLIYYSQIVNDFQKGDIAEGYSVSREKKESFPLTVTSAQKNPTAFYLCASSTHPSGRHTDTQYFGPGTRLTVL.

The V and J genes are TRBV6-1 and TRBJ1-4; the match to TRBD1 covers 9 bases. CDR1 and CDR2 (germline): MNHNS, SASEGT. This CDR3 has 15 amino acids. Germline trimming cut 6 bases from V and 8 bases from J; bases unmatched to any gene: 10. CDR3 DNA sequence: TGTGCCAGCAGCCCCCTCCGGGACAGGGACGAAAAACTGTTTTTT. This gives the protein CASSPLRDRDEKLFF.

This clone was detected only once. The chain recombines TRBV6-1 with TRBJ2-5; the D gene is possibly TRBD1 (6 bases). V gave up 5 bases and J gave up 2 bases, with 12 bases separating them. The CDR3 runs to 14 residues. Germline V lookup: CDR1 MNHNS, CDR2 SASEGT. The CDR3 sequence: CASSMGAMQETQYF. CDR3 DNA: TGTGCCAGCAGTATGGGGGCCATGCAAGAGACCCAGTACTTC.

This sequence joins TRBV30 and TRBJ2-5; no definite D call. This CDR3 region has 13 residues. Germline CDR1 reads GTSNPN; CDR2 reads SVGIG (reference sequence). Trimming took 1 base from V and 0 from J, leaving 6 bases between them. The CDR3, as DNA: TGTGCCTGGAGTGGCGGTTACCAAGAGACCCAGTACTTC. This encodes CAWSGGYQETQYF.

The CDR3 DNA sequence: TGTGCCAGCAGCCCCCTGGGACAAAACTATGGCTACACCTTC. Its protein product is CASSPLGQNYGYTF. V is TRBV5-6 and J is TRBJ1-2; the D gene is possibly TRBD1 (6 bases). In germline, CDR1 is SGHDT, CDR2 YYEEEE. This CDR3 contains 14 residues. V lost 4 bases, J lost 2 bases, and 12 bases lay in between.

The chain is built from TRBV5-1 and TRBJ2-3; D possibly corresponds to TRBD2 (7 bases). Per germline, CDR1 SGHRS and CDR2 YFSETQ. V was cut by 0 bases and J by 0 bases, with 14 bases left in between. The CDR3 covers 17 residues. The CDR3 nucleotides read TGCGCCAGCAGCTTGGGACATGCGGGGGCTAGCACAGATACGCAGTATTTT. Residues: CASSLGHAGASTDTQYF.

The chain uses TRBV2 and TRBJ2-3; TRBD2 is a possible D gene (5 bases). Between the trimmed V and J ends, which lost 5 bases and 2 bases, there was a span of 5 bases. Germline V gene sequence: CDR1 SNHLY, CDR2 FYNNEI. This CDR3 contains 12 residues. The CDR3 nucleotides read TGTGCCAGCAGTCGGGACACAGATACGCAGTATTTT. Amino acid sequence: CASSRDTDTQYF.

J is TRBJ2-2 and V is TRBV30; no firm D call. Trimming shortened V by 1 base and J by 10 bases, and 10 bases separated the two germline ends. Germline V gene sequence: CDR1 GTSNPN, CDR2 SVGIG (reference sequence). The CDR3 is 12 residues long. CDR3 loop: CAWSAPRLELFF. The CDR3 DNA follows: TGTGCCTGGAGTGCCCCGCGTCTGGAGCTGTTTTTT.

This clone was detected only a few times. The rearrangement links TRBV28 to TRBJ2-5, with a tentative D call TRBD2 (6 bases). Per the germline V gene, CDR1 is MDHEN and CDR2 is SYDVKM. This CDR3 has 10 residues. Trimming removed 5 bases from V and 9 bases from J, with 7 bases in between. This CDR3 reads CASSRDSQYF. DNA for the CDR3: TGTGCCAGCAGTCGGGACTCCCAGTACTTC.

The chain links TRBV18 to TRBJ2-7, with D perhaps TRBD2 (6 bases). CDR1 KGHSH and CDR2 LQKENI come from the germline V gene. V lost 2 bases to trimming and J lost 6 bases, with 11 bases between them. The CDR3 is 13 residues long. This chain's CDR3 is CASSPKGGFEQYV. Here the CDR3 DNA reads TGTGCCAGCTCACCAAAGGGAGGTTTCGAGCAGTACGTC.

As DNA, the CDR3 is TGTGCCAGCAGCCTACAGGGCTATGGCTACACCTTC. Translation gives CASSLQGYGYTF. This chain links TRBV7-8 with TRBJ1-2; D is possibly TRBD1 (6 bases). CDR1 is SGHVS and CDR2 is FQNEAQ in the germline V gene. There are 12 residues in the CDR3. V lost 5 bases and J 4 bases, leaving 8 bases between the germline ends.

The chain carries TRBV2 and TRBJ2-7; 8 bases fit TRBD2. CDR3 length: 16 residues. CDR1 is SNHLY, CDR2 FYNNEI, per germline. V lost 6 bases, J lost 4 bases, and 14 bases stayed unmatched. In DNA, the CDR3 is TGTGCCAGCAGGCTCGGTCTCGGGAGGGCCTTGTACGAGCAGTACTTC. This encodes CASRLGLGRALYEQYF.